A selection of T cell receptor beta chains follows, all from one sample in a study of shared clonotypes between healthy human individuals. The method was immunoSEQ multiplex PCR; TCRdb's version includes in-frame clones alone and lacks a portion of them. The table records around 1.9 million clones, 85% to 95% of them present only once. The specimen was naive CD8+ T cells from PBMCs. Receptors originate from a man between 18 and 35 years old in good health. Some clones in this sample may be carry-over from other donors' samples. Both conserved end residues are part of each CDR3. Each record gives: clone size, D gene, V gene, J gene, CDR3 protein, CDR3 DNA. D genes are given only for firm matches. A row's size may be missing; if present it is once, few, many or a size class.

abundance: once; d_gene: .; v_gene: TRBV2; j_gene: TRBJ2-2; CDR3aa: CASTKGPGQVTGELFF; CDR3nt: TGTGCCAGCACCAAGGGTCCAGGGCAGGTCACCGGGGAGCTGTTTTTT
abundance: .; d_gene: .; v_gene: TRBV10-3; j_gene: TRBJ2-3; CDR3aa: CATTRSDTDTQYF; CDR3nt: TGTGCCACCACTAGATCTGACACAGATACGCAGTATTTT
abundance: .; d_gene: .; v_gene: TRBV7-8; j_gene: TRBJ2-3; CDR3aa: CASSLGVGRSTDTQYF; CDR3nt: TGTGCCAGCAGCTTAGGGGTGGGGAGGAGCACAGATACGCAGTATTTT
abundance: .; d_gene: TRBD1; v_gene: TRBV7-6; j_gene: TRBJ2-7; CDR3aa: CASSLGQGGRYEQYF; CDR3nt: TGTGCCAGCAGCTTAGGACAGGGGGGAAGGTACGAGCAGTACTTC
abundance: .; d_gene: .; v_gene: TRBV25-1; j_gene: TRBJ1-3; CDR3aa: CASSYTGTGNTIYF; CDR3nt: TGTGCCAGCAGTTATACAGGAACTGGAAACACCATATATTTT
abundance: .; d_gene: TRBD1; v_gene: TRBV9; j_gene: TRBJ1-4; CDR3aa: CASQGQATNEKLFF; CDR3nt: TGTGCCAGCCAGGGACAGGCAACTAATGAAAAACTGTTTTTT
abundance: few; d_gene: .; v_gene: TRBV19; j_gene: TRBJ1-1; CDR3aa: CASSISVAGNTEAFF; CDR3nt: TGTGCCAGTAGTATATCAGTGGCGGGGAACACTGAAGCTTTCTTT
abundance: .; d_gene: .; v_gene: TRBV6-5; j_gene: TRBJ2-7; CDR3aa: CASSYSEQVEQYF; CDR3nt: TGTGCCAGCAGTTACTCGGAGCAGGTCGAGCAGTACTTC
abundance: .; d_gene: .; v_gene: TRBV7-9; j_gene: TRBJ2-7; CDR3aa: CASSSLHSYEQYF; CDR3nt: TGTGCCAGCAGCTCGTTACATTCCTACGAGCAGTACTTC
abundance: .; d_gene: TRBD1; v_gene: TRBV27; j_gene: TRBJ1-1; CDR3aa: CASSSTGVNTEAFF; CDR3nt: TGTGCCAGCAGTTCGACAGGGGTGAACACTGAAGCTTTCTTT
abundance: .; d_gene: .; v_gene: TRBV6-6; j_gene: TRBJ2-3; CDR3aa: CASSLERDTQYF; CDR3nt: TGTGCCAGCAGCCTCGAGAGGGATACGCAGTATTTT
abundance: .; d_gene: .; v_gene: TRBV5-6; j_gene: TRBJ2-7; CDR3aa: CASSFDGAYEQYF; CDR3nt: TGTGCCAGCAGCTTTGACGGCGCCTACGAGCAGTACTTC
abundance: .; d_gene: .; v_gene: TRBV27; j_gene: TRBJ1-5; CDR3aa: CASSSTGSNQPQHF; CDR3nt: TGTGCCAGCAGTTCTACAGGGAGCAATCAGCCCCAGCATTTT
abundance: .; d_gene: .; v_gene: TRBV19; j_gene: TRBJ1-2; CDR3aa: CAMVEGSGGYTF; CDR3nt: TGTGCCATGGTGGAGGGCAGCGGCGGCTACACCTTC
abundance: once; d_gene: .; v_gene: TRBV6-6; j_gene: TRBJ1-2; CDR3aa: CASSPGQPSYGYTF; CDR3nt: TGTGCCAGCAGCCCAGGACAGCCTAGCTATGGCTACACCTTC
abundance: .; d_gene: TRBD1; v_gene: TRBV29-1; j_gene: TRBJ2-1; CDR3aa: CSVAPGQGRMKGQFF; CDR3nt: TGCAGCGTGGCACCGGGACAGGGAAGAATGAAGGGGCAGTTCTTC
abundance: .; d_gene: .; v_gene: TRBV9; j_gene: TRBJ1-2; CDR3aa: CASRGVGEYGYTF; CDR3nt: TGTGCCAGCAGAGGGGTGGGGGAATATGGCTACACCTTC
abundance: .; d_gene: .; v_gene: TRBV12-5; j_gene: TRBJ2-1; CDR3aa: CASGLVGSPGQFF; CDR3nt: TGTGCTAGTGGTTTGGTGGGGTCCCCTGGGCAGTTCTTC
abundance: .; d_gene: TRBD2; v_gene: TRBV28; j_gene: TRBJ2-7; CDR3aa: CASRGLAGVDEQYF; CDR3nt: TGTGCCAGCAGGGGACTAGCGGGAGTGGACGAGCAGTACTTC
abundance: .; d_gene: TRBD1; v_gene: TRBV25-1; j_gene: TRBJ1-3; CDR3aa: CASSQQGASGNTIYF; CDR3nt: TGTGCCAGCAGCCAACAGGGGGCTTCTGGAAACACCATATATTTT
abundance: .; d_gene: .; v_gene: TRBV9; j_gene: TRBJ2-7; CDR3aa: CASSVSGALHEQYF; CDR3nt: TGTGCCAGCAGCGTATCGGGGGCGCTTCACGAGCAGTACTTC
abundance: .; d_gene: TRBD1; v_gene: TRBV5-1; j_gene: TRBJ2-7; CDR3aa: CASSLGGTDSTYEQYF; CDR3nt: TGCGCCAGCAGCTTGGGAGGGACAGATAGCACCTACGAGCAGTACTTC
abundance: .; d_gene: TRBD1; v_gene: TRBV4-1; j_gene: TRBJ2-5; CDR3aa: CASSQGDSRWETQYF; CDR3nt: TGCGCCAGCAGCCAAGGGGACAGTCGATGGGAGACCCAGTACTTC
abundance: .; d_gene: .; v_gene: TRBV5-1; j_gene: TRBJ2-1; CDR3aa: CASISSVVDGEQFF; CDR3nt: TGCGCCAGCATTTCGTCTGTTGTGGACGGAGAGCAGTTCTTC
abundance: .; d_gene: .; v_gene: TRBV12-5; j_gene: TRBJ2-7; CDR3aa: CASGLVPHEQYF; CDR3nt: TGTGCTAGTGGTTTGGTACCTCACGAGCAGTACTTC
abundance: .; d_gene: .; v_gene: TRBV10-1; j_gene: TRBJ2-7; CDR3aa: CASSGLKAGVEQYF; CDR3nt: TGCGCCAGCAGTGGCTTAAAGGCCGGGGTCGAGCAGTACTTC
abundance: .; d_gene: TRBD1; v_gene: TRBV30; j_gene: TRBJ1-1; CDR3aa: CAWSGTGNTEAFF; CDR3nt: TGTGCCTGGTCTGGGACAGGGAACACTGAAGCTTTCTTT
abundance: .; d_gene: TRBD2; v_gene: TRBV13; j_gene: TRBJ2-2; CDR3aa: CASSRQGLAGGPNTGELFF; CDR3nt: TGTGCCAGCAGCCGACAGGGACTAGCGGGAGGGCCGAACACCGGGGAGCTGTTTTTT
abundance: .; d_gene: TRBD1; v_gene: TRBV7-9; j_gene: TRBJ2-2; CDR3aa: CASSLGTGRAGELFF; CDR3nt: TGTGCCAGCAGCCTTGGGACAGGGAGGGCCGGGGAGCTGTTTTTT
abundance: .; d_gene: .; v_gene: TRBV28; j_gene: TRBJ2-1; CDR3aa: CASSSTTRPTNEQFF; CDR3nt: TGTGCCAGCAGTTCGACAACAAGGCCGACCAATGAGCAGTTCTTC
abundance: .; d_gene: .; v_gene: TRBV28; j_gene: TRBJ2-7; CDR3aa: CASSLSQGNPYEQYF; CDR3nt: TGTGCCAGCAGTTTATCCCAAGGGAACCCCTACGAGCAGTACTTC
abundance: .; d_gene: .; v_gene: TRBV7-9; j_gene: TRBJ2-1; CDR3aa: CASSLGTYEQFF; CDR3nt: TGTGCCAGCAGCTTAGGAACTTACGAGCAGTTCTTC
abundance: .; d_gene: .; v_gene: TRBV13; j_gene: TRBJ1-4; CDR3aa: CASSTGSGSNEKLFF; CDR3nt: TGTGCCAGCAGTACAGGGAGTGGGTCTAATGAAAAACTGTTTTTT
abundance: once; d_gene: TRBD1; v_gene: TRBV2; j_gene: TRBJ2-7; CDR3aa: CASTSGTGALYEQYF; CDR3nt: TGTGCCAGCACTTCCGGGACAGGGGCTCTCTACGAGCAGTACTTC
abundance: .; d_gene: TRBD2; v_gene: TRBV11-2; j_gene: TRBJ2-3; CDR3aa: CASSLHPASGNADTQYF; CDR3nt: TGTGCCAGCAGCCTCCACCCAGCTAGCGGGAACGCAGATACGCAGTATTTT
abundance: .; d_gene: TRBD2; v_gene: TRBV13; j_gene: TRBJ2-3; CDR3aa: CASRPPRLAGGPDTQYF; CDR3nt: TGTGCCAGCAGGCCCCCGCGGCTAGCGGGAGGGCCAGATACGCAGTATTTT
abundance: .; d_gene: .; v_gene: TRBV6-6; j_gene: TRBJ2-7; CDR3aa: CASSYSPAGGAYEQYF; CDR3nt: TGTGCCAGCAGTTACTCCCCAGCAGGGGGGGCCTACGAGCAGTACTTC
abundance: .; d_gene: TRBD2; v_gene: TRBV11-2; j_gene: TRBJ2-1; CDR3aa: CASSHPSGRPDNEQFF; CDR3nt: TGTGCCAGCAGCCACCCCAGCGGGAGGCCCGACAATGAGCAGTTCTTC
abundance: .; d_gene: TRBD1; v_gene: TRBV4-3; j_gene: TRBJ1-2; CDR3aa: CASSPRTGRLDGYTF; CDR3nt: TGCGCCAGCAGCCCGAGGACAGGGAGGCTTGATGGCTACACCTTC
abundance: .; d_gene: .; v_gene: TRBV9; j_gene: TRBJ2-5; CDR3aa: CASTPGREAYQETQYF; CDR3nt: TGTGCCAGCACCCCGGGGCGGGAAGCGTACCAAGAGACCCAGTACTTC
abundance: .; d_gene: TRBD2; v_gene: TRBV4-2; j_gene: TRBJ2-1; CDR3aa: CASSPSSGSSYNEQFF; CDR3nt: TGTGCCAGCAGCCCGTCAAGCGGGAGCTCCTACAATGAGCAGTTCTTC
abundance: .; d_gene: .; v_gene: TRBV15; j_gene: TRBJ1-5; CDR3aa: CATSRVWGSYSNQPQHF; CDR3nt: TGTGCCACCAGCAGAGTTTGGGGTTCCTATAGCAATCAGCCCCAGCATTTT
abundance: .; d_gene: .; v_gene: TRBV6-4; j_gene: TRBJ1-2; CDR3aa: CASSADRRDNLDGYTF; CDR3nt: TGTGCCAGCAGTGCCGACCGTCGGGACAACCTAGATGGCTACACCTTC
abundance: .; d_gene: TRBD1; v_gene: TRBV28; j_gene: TRBJ2-7; CDR3aa: CASSHSPAGTGNSEQYF; CDR3nt: TGTGCCAGCAGTCACTCTCCCGCCGGGACAGGGAACAGTGAGCAGTACTTC
abundance: .; d_gene: .; v_gene: TRBV27; j_gene: TRBJ2-2; CDR3aa: CASSSQGTGELFF; CDR3nt: TGTGCCAGCAGTTCGCAAGGCACCGGGGAGCTGTTTTTT
abundance: few; d_gene: TRBD1; v_gene: TRBV9; j_gene: TRBJ1-1; CDR3aa: CASSEGQGAYMNTEAFF; CDR3nt: TGTGCCAGCAGCGAGGGACAGGGGGCCTACATGAACACTGAAGCTTTCTTT
abundance: once; d_gene: .; v_gene: TRBV10-3; j_gene: TRBJ2-1; CDR3aa: CAISESLAGSYNEQFF; CDR3nt: TGTGCCATCAGTGAGTCGCTTGCTGGCTCCTACAATGAGCAGTTCTTC
abundance: .; d_gene: TRBD2; v_gene: TRBV6-6; j_gene: TRBJ2-1; CDR3aa: CASTGGGKQFF; CDR3nt: TGTGCCAGCACAGGCGGGGGGAAGCAGTTCTTC
abundance: .; d_gene: .; v_gene: TRBV4-1; j_gene: TRBJ1-3; CDR3aa: CASRKGLVNSGNTIYF; CDR3nt: TGCGCCAGCCGTAAGGGATTGGTTAACTCTGGAAACACCATATATTTT
abundance: .; d_gene: TRBD1; v_gene: TRBV15; j_gene: TRBJ1-2; CDR3aa: CATSRVTGSGYTF; CDR3nt: TGTGCCACCAGCAGGGTGACAGGGTCTGGCTACACCTTC
abundance: .; d_gene: TRBD1; v_gene: TRBV7-3; j_gene: TRBJ2-1; CDR3aa: CASSSRTGGTEQFF; CDR3nt: TGTGCCAGCAGCTCCCGGACAGGGGGGACAGAGCAGTTCTTC
abundance: .; d_gene: TRBD1; v_gene: TRBV4-3; j_gene: TRBJ1-2; CDR3aa: CASSQDWRTGTYDYTF; CDR3nt: TGCGCCAGCAGCCAAGATTGGAGGACAGGGACCTATGACTACACCTTC